These 25 T cell receptor beta chains share one sample of origin, sequenced in a study of a mutant IDH1 vaccine in newly diagnosed glioma. Assay: immunoSEQ multiplex PCR; the TCRdb copy retains only in-frame clones and omits some. The sample lists around 50,000 clones; roughly 80% were seen once. Their target antigens are unknown. Time point specified: week 35, safety follow-up. Alongside topical imiquimod, each dose of vaccine comprised 300 ug of mutant IDH1 20-mer peptide. The starting material was PBMCs, obtained from a glioma patient whose treatment included an IDH1 peptide vaccine. These receptors were collected from a middle-aged man with glioma.

The genes are TRBV19 and TRBJ2-5; D might be TRBD1 (6 bases). V was trimmed by 9 bases and J by 6 bases, leaving 14 bases between them. Germline V gene lookup returns CDR1 LNHDA and CDR2 SQIVND (reference sequence). The CDR3 has 12 residues. CDR3 residues: CASKGQAKTQYF. The CDR3 DNA follows: TGTGCCAGCAAGGGACAAGCAAAGACCCAGTACTTC.

This clone has just a few counts. This sequence joins TRBV5-6 and TRBJ2-1, with D possibly being TRBD1 or TRBD2 (6 bases each). V was shortened by 2 bases and J by 4 bases, with 13 bases between the two germline ends. This CDR3 has 15 residues. Germline V lookup: CDR1 SGHDT, CDR2 YYEEEE. This CDR3 reads CASSLVGGSYNEQFF. In nucleotides, the CDR3 is TGTGCCAGCAGCTTAGTCGGGGGCTCTTACAATGAGCAGTTCTTC.

The rearrangement links TRBV4-2 to TRBJ1-1, with a weak D call TRBD1 (6 bases). This CDR3 has 16 amino acids. From germline, CDR1 is LGHNA and CDR2 YNFKEQ. The V and J ends lost 1 base and 0 bases respectively, with 12 bases between them. The CDR3 here is CASSQGTENMNTEAFF. The CDR3 DNA reads as TGTGCCAGCAGCCAAGGGACAGAAAACATGAACACTGAAGCTTTCTTT.

The chain joins TRBV30 to TRBJ2-1, with 8 bases fitting TRBD1. The J segment lost 3 bases and the V segment lost 7 bases, leaving 5 bases of the junction unmatched. The CDR3 covers 13 residues. CDR1 GTSNPN and CDR2 SVGIG come from the germline V gene (reference sequence). The CDR3 DNA sequence: TGTGCCTTCCGGACAGGGAGCTACAATGAGCAGTTCTTC. Its translation is CAFRTGSYNEQFF.

This clone was counted between two and nine times. This chain connects TRBV4-2 to TRBJ2-7, with D tentatively TRBD2 (6 bases). From germline, CDR1 is LGHNA and CDR2 YNFKEQ. CDR3 length: 16 residues. Trimming shortened V by 3 bases and J by 2 bases, and 17 bases separated the two germline ends. CDR3 DNA sequence: TGTGCCAGCAGCCACTCTTTGGGACTGTTGGCCTACGAGCAGTACTTC. It translates to CASSHSLGLLAYEQYF.

This clone was found a few times. The V call is TRBV7-9, the J call TRBJ2-7, with a tentative D call TRBD1 (5 bases). The germline CDR1 and CDR2 sequences are SEHNR and FQNEAQ (reference sequence). Trimming took off 2 bases at V and 2 bases at J, with 10 bases between the two ends. The CDR3 spans 14 residues. The CDR3 loop reads CASSLITGPYEQYF. CDR3 sequence (DNA): TGTGCCAGCAGCTTAATTACAGGACCCTACGAGCAGTACTTC.

This clone showed up just once. The V call is TRBV25-1, the J call TRBJ2-7, with a weak D call TRBD2 (5 bases). V dropped 1 base and J dropped 0 bases, with 16 bases sitting between them. Germline values: CDR1 MGHDK, CDR2 SYGVNS. The CDR3 covers 17 residues. The DNA of the CDR3 is TGTGCCAGCAGTGAATCCCCCCAGACGGGGAGCTCCTACGAGCAGTACTTC. Encoded protein: CASSESPQTGSSYEQYF.

This chain joins TRBV19 and TRBJ2-4; TRBD2 agrees at 13 bases. CDR3 length: 20 amino acids. V trimming: 5 bases; J trimming: 0 bases; junction bases outside the gene matches: 13. Germline lookup yields CDR1 LNHDA and CDR2 SQIVND (reference sequence). The CDR3 DNA is TGTGCCAGTAGTCCAACGACTAGCGGGGGGTCACAGCTAGCCAAAAACATTCAGTACTTC. This gives the protein CASSPTTSGGSQLAKNIQYF.

The chain carries TRBV4-1 and TRBJ2-7, with D unclear. In germline, CDR1 is MGHRA, CDR2 YSYEKL. Deletions cut 1 base from V and 3 bases from J, with 13 bases between. The CDR3 is 15 residues long. The CDR3 bases are TGCGCCAGCAGCCAAGCCCCCGGAAGCTACTACGAGCAGTACTTC. Translated: CASSQAPGSYYEQYF.

This rearrangement joins TRBV2 to TRBJ2-3, with TRBD1 identical over 7 bases. CDR3 length equals 14 residues. From germline, CDR1 is SNHLY and CDR2 FYNNEI. Trimming removed 7 bases from V and 2 bases from J; junction bases left unmatched: 6. The CDR3 sequence: CASISDRYTDTQYF. CDR3 nucleotides: TGTGCCAGCATTTCGGACAGGTACACAGATACGCAGTATTTT.

The V call is TRBV7-9, the J call TRBJ2-3; 9 nucleotides match TRBD2. V lost 1 base, J lost 1 base, and 0 bases stayed unmatched. CDR1 and CDR2 (germline): SEHNR, FQNEAQ (reference sequence). The CDR3 is made up of 15 amino acids. The CDR3 protein is CASSLGTSGTDTQYF. The CDR3 nucleotides read TGTGCCAGCAGCTTAGGGACTAGCGGCACAGATACGCAGTATTTT. The full variable domain, its missing parts supplied by reference TRBV7-9 and TRBJ2-3, is DTGVSQNPRHKITKRGQNVTFRCDPISEHNRLYWYRQTLGQGPEFLTYFQNEAQLEKSRLLSDRFSAERPKGSFSTLEIQRTEQGDSAMYLCASSLGTSGTDTQYFGPGTRLTVL.

V and J are TRBV28 and TRBJ1-2; D is ambiguous. The CDR3 extends over 12 amino acids. Germline CDR1 is MDHEN and CDR2 is SYDVKM. V gave up 1 base and J gave up 5 bases, with 5 bases separating them. In DNA form, the CDR3 reads TGTGCCAGCAGTTTATTATGGTATGGCTACACCTTC. Its translation is CASSLLWYGYTF.

The rearrangement links TRBV2 to TRBJ2-7; 9 bases are a match to TRBD1. Germline lookup yields CDR1 SNHLY and CDR2 FYNNEI. The CDR3 covers 13 residues. J lost 5 bases, V lost 10 bases, and 9 bases had no gene match. The CDR3 bases are TGTGCCACCCGGACAGGGGTGAGTGACGAGCAGTACTTC. Translated, it gives CATRTGVSDEQYF.

The genes are TRBV6-1 and TRBJ1-4, with D possibly TRBD1 on 6 matching bases. Trimming stripped 1 base from V and 0 bases from J, with 12 bases between. The CDR3 covers 17 residues. CDR1 and CDR2 (germline): MNHNS, SASEGT. CDR3 in amino acids: CASSEVGGWATNEKLFF. The CDR3 bases are TGTGCCAGCAGTGAAGTTGGGGGCTGGGCAACTAATGAAAAACTGTTTTTT.

V usage is TRBV5-4 and J usage is TRBJ1-2, with 7 bases lining up with TRBD1. Germline CDR1 SGHNT, CDR2 YYREEE (reference sequence). This CDR3 is 18 amino acids long. V lost 4 bases and J lost 6; bases outside the gene matches: 21. The CDR3 DNA is TGTGCCAGCAGCGCCGTTACCGCCCGGGACAGAAGAGTCCATGGCTACACCTTC. Translated, it gives CASSAVTARDRRVHGYTF.

CDR3 sequence: CASSERLPPGFF. CDR3 nucleotides: TGTGCCAGCAGTGAACGGCTCCCCCCAGGGTTCTTC. The V and J genes are TRBV2 and TRBJ2-1; no definite D call. Germline V gives CDR1 SNHLY, CDR2 FYNNEI. This CDR3 region has 12 residues. The V and J ends lost 2 bases and 15 bases respectively, with 14 bases between them.

This clone came up a few times. The rearrangement links TRBV30 to TRBJ1-1; D perhaps matches TRBD1 (5 bases). CDR1 is GTSNPN and CDR2 is SVGIG in the germline V gene (reference sequence). The V end was cut by 0 bases, the J end by 5 bases, with 13 bases between. The CDR3 has 14 residues. CDR3 region: CAWSVGGAGTEAFF. The CDR3 DNA reads as TGTGCCTGGAGTGTAGGAGGGGCAGGTACTGAAGCTTTCTTT.

The rearrangement joins TRBV6-6 to TRBJ1-2; no clear D. CDR1 is MNHNY, CDR2 SVGAGI, per germline (reference sequence). This CDR3 comprises 13 residues. Trimming stripped 6 bases from V and 0 bases from J, with 8 bases between. The CDR3 bases are TGTGCCAGCAGCAGACACGCTAACTATGGCTACACCTTC. This sequence encodes CASSRHANYGYTF.

This sequence joins TRBV5-4 and TRBJ2-7; D assignment may be TRBD1 or TRBD2 (5 bases each). V was shortened by 6 bases and J by 4 bases, with 17 bases between the two germline ends. The CDR3 totals 14 residues. CDR1 is SGHNT, CDR2 YYREEE, per germline (reference sequence). The CDR3 reads CASTIQGEAYEQYF. The CDR3 DNA reads as TGTGCCAGCACTATCCAGGGAGAGGCTTACGAGCAGTACTTC.

The rearrangement joins TRBV5-4 to TRBJ2-3; TRBD2 matches 8 bases. The germline V gene has CDR1 SGHNT and CDR2 YYREEE (reference sequence). J gave up 2 bases and V 3 bases, and 5 bases lay outside the gene matches. This CDR3 contains 15 residues. Here the CDR3 reads CASSYSRGATDTQYF. The CDR3 DNA follows: TGTGCCAGCAGCTACTCGCGGGGGGCCACAGATACGCAGTATTTT.

The chain recombines TRBV29-1 with TRBJ2-3, with 7 positions matching TRBD2. Looked up from germline, CDR1 is SQVTM and CDR2 is ANQGSEA. The CDR3 runs to 13 residues. J was trimmed by 1 base and V by 4 bases; bases with no gene match: 2. In nucleotides, the CDR3 is TGCAGCGTTGCTGGGGGGGGCACAGATACGCAGTATTTT. Its translation is CSVAGGGTDTQYF.

The chain couples TRBV13 to TRBJ2-7; D gene ambiguous. CDR1 and CDR2 (germline): PRHDT, FYEKMQ (reference sequence). The V gene lost 3 bases and the J gene lost 5 bases, with 5 bases spanning the gap. The length of the CDR3 is 11 residues. Written as DNA, the CDR3 is TGTGCCAGCAGCTTCCGGGACGAGCAGTACTTC. Translated: CASSFRDEQYF.

This rearrangement joins TRBV6-1 to TRBJ2-7; 7 bases align to TRBD2. The J segment lost 2 bases and the V segment lost 7 bases, leaving 11 bases of the junction unmatched. Germline V gene lookup returns CDR1 MNHNS and CDR2 SASEGT. The CDR3 covers 15 residues. The CDR3 DNA reads as TGTGCCAGCACCTCGTGGGGAGGGGTAACCTACGAGCAGTACTTC. Amino acid sequence: CASTSWGGVTYEQYF.

The V and J genes are TRBV7-8 and TRBJ1-2; a possible D gene is TRBD1 (5 bases). The CDR3 consists of 14 residues. Germline V CDR1 and CDR2: SGHVS, FQNEAQ. V was pared by 8 bases and J by 4 bases, with 17 bases between. CDR3 sequence reads: CASGGGAGSYGYTF. The DNA of the CDR3 is TGTGCCAGCGGGGGTGGTGCGGGGTCCTATGGCTACACCTTC.

The genes are TRBV2 and TRBJ2-7; D may be TRBD1 or TRBD2 (5 bases each). CDR3 length: 16 residues. Germline CDR1 and CDR2: SNHLY and FYNNEI. The ends were cut back, 3 bases at V and 0 bases at J, with 15 bases in the middle. CDR3 protein: CASSDRWGSPSYEQYF. As DNA, the CDR3 is TGTGCCAGCAGTGACCGTTGGGGGAGCCCCTCCTACGAGCAGTACTTC. Using reference TRBV2 and TRBJ2-7 for the parts outside the CDR3, the full variable domain is EPEVTQTPSHQVTQMGQEVILRCVPISNHLYFYWYRQILGQKVEFLVSFYNNEISEKSEIFDDQFSVERPDGSNFTLKIRSTKLEDSAMYFCASSDRWGSPSYEQYFGPGTRLTVT.